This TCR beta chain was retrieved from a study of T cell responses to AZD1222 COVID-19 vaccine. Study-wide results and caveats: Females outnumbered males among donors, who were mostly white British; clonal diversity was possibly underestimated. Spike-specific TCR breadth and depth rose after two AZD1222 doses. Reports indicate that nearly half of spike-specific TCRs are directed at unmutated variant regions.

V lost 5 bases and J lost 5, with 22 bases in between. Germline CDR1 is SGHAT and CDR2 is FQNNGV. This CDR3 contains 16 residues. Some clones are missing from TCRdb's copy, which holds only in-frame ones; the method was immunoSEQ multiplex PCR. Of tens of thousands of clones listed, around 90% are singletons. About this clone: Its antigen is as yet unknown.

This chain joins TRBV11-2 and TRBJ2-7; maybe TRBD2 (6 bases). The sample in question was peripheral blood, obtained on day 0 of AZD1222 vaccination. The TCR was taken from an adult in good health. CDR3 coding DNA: TGTGCCAGCAGCCCGAGAGGGAGCGGGCCGCAGAACGAGCAGTACTTC. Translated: CASSPRGSGPQNEQYF.